Reported below is one TCR beta chain. What it recognizes is unknown. The data originate from a study of shared clonotypes between healthy human individuals. The study's findings and limits: A generally larger estimated richness was seen in naive subsets than in memory subsets.

Methods used by the authors: Filtering differed, since immunoSEQ gave only junction sequences and no quality scores. Sequencing used immunoSEQ multiplex PCR; TCRdb keeps in-frame clones, though not all of them. The V and J calls and clone size come from that table; D and trimming were worked out from the DNA. The repertoire holds roughly 2.6 million clones, with around 94% as singletons. The sequenced sample was naive CD4+ T cells sorted from blood. The subset denotes: CD45RA+ positively selected. The clonotype originates from a man aged 18 to 29 in good health.

For the CDR3, the DNA is TGTGCCAGCAGCCAATCGGGTTTCGGGAATACCCTCCACTTT. It is translated as CASSQSGFGNTLHF. This chain links TRBV7-9 with TRBJ1-6; D is unclear. Trimming took off 5 bases at V and 14 bases at J, with 19 bases between the two ends. This CDR3 is built from 14 residues. In germline, CDR1 is SEHNR, CDR2 FQNEAQ (reference sequence). Based on the CDR3 plus reference TRBV7-9 and TRBJ1-6, the full variable domain is DTGVSQNPRHKITKRGQNVTFRCDPISEHNRLYWYRQTLGQGPEFLTYFQNEAQLEKSRLLSDRFSAERPKGSFSTLEIQRTEQGDSAMYLCASSQSGFGNTLHFGNGTRLTVT.